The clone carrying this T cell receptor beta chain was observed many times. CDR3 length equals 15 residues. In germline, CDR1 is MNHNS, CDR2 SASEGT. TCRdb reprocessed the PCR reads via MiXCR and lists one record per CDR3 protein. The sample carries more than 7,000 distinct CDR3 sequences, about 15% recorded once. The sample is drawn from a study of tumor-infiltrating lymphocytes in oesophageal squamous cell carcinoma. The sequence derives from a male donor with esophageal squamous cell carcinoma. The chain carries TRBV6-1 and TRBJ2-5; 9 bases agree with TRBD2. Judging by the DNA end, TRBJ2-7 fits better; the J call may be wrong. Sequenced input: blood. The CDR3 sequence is CASSESLAGYYEQYF. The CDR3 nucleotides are TGTGCCAGCAGTGAAAGCCTAGCGGGATACTACGAGCAGTACTTC.